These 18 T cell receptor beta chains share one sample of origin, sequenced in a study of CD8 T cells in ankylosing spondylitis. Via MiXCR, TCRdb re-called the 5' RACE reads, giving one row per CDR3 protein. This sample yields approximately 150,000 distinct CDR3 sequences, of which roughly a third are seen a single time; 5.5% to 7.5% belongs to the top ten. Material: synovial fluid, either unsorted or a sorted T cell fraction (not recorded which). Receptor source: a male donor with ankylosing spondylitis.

The CDR3 DNA is TGTGCCAGCAGTTTATATTGGGTGCGGGGACCCCCTGAAAAACTGTTTTTT. It is translated as CASSLYWVRGPPEKLFF. The chain couples TRBV28 to TRBJ1-4; tentative D call: TRBD1 (5 bases). In germline, CDR1 is MDHEN, CDR2 SYDVKM. The CDR3 runs 17 residues. Trimming stripped 1 base from V and 7 bases from J, with 19 bases between.

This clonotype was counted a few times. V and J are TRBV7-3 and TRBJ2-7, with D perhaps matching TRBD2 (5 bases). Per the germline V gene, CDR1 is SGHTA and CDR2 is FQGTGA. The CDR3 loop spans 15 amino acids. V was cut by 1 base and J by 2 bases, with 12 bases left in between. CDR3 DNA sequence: TGTGCCAGCAGCTTAAACAAGGGAGCCCCCTACGAGCAGTACTTC. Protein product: CASSLNKGAPYEQYF.

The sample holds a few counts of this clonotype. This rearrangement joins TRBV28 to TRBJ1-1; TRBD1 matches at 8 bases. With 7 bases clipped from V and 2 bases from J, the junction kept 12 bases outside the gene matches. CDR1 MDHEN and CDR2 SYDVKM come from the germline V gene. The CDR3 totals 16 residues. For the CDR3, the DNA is TGTGCCAGCACCCCGGCACCGGGACAGGATAACACTGAAGCTTTCTTT. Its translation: CASTPAPGQDNTEAFF.

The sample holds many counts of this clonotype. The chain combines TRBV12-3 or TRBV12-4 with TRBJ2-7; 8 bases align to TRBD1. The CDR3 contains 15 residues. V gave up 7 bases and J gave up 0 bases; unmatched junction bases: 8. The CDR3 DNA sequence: TGTGCCAGCACTGCCGGGACAGGCGTCTCCTACGAGCAGTACTTC. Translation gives CASTAGTGVSYEQYF.

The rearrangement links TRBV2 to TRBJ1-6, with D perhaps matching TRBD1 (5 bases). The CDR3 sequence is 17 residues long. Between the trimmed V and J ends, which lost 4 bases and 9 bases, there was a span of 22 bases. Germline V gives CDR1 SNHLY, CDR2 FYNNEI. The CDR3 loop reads CASSVRFLAVGGSPLHF. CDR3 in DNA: TGTGCCAGCAGTGTGCGATTCCTGGCCGTGGGGGGTTCACCCCTCCACTTT. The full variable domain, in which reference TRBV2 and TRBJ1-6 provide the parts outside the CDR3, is EPEVTQTPSHQVTQMGQEVILRCVPISNHLYFYWYRQILGQKVEFLVSFYNNEISEKSEIFDDQFSVERPDGSNFTLKIRSTKLEDSAMYFCASSVRFLAVGGSPLHFGNGTRLTVT.

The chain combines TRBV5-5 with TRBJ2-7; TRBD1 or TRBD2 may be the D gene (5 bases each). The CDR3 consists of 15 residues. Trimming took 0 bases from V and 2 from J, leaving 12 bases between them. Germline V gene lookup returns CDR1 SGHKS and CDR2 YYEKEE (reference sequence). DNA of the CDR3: TGTGCCAGCAGCTTGGCCGGGACGGCCACCTACGAGCAGTACTTC. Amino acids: CASSLAGTATYEQYF.

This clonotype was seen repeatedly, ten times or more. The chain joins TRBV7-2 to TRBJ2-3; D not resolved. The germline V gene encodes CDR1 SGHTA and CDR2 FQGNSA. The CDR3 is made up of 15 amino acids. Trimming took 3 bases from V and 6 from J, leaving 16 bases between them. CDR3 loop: CASSLLGPLVDTQYF. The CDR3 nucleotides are TGTGCCAGCAGCTTGTTAGGGCCTCTCGTTGATACGCAGTATTTT.

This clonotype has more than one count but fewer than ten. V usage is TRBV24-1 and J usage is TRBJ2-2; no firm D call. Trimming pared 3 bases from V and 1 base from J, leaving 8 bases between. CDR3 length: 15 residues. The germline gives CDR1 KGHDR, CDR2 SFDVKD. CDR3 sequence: CATSDAQRNTGELFF. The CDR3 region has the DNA TGTGCCACCAGTGATGCACAGAGGAACACCGGGGAGCTGTTTTTT.

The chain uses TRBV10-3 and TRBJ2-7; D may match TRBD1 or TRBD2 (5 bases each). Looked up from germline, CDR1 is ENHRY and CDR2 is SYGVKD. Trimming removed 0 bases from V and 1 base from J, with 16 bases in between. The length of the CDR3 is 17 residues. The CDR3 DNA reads TGTGCCATCAGTGAGTCGAGGGTTCCAGGGCGATCCTACGAGCAGTACTTC. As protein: CAISESRVPGRSYEQYF.

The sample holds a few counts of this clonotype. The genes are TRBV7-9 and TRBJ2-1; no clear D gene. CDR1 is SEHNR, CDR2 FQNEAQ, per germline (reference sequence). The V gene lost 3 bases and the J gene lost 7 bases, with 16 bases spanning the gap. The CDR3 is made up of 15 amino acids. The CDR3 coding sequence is TGTGCCAGCAGCTTTGAGAGTTTGGTATTGAATGAGCAGTTCTTC. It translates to CASSFESLVLNEQFF.

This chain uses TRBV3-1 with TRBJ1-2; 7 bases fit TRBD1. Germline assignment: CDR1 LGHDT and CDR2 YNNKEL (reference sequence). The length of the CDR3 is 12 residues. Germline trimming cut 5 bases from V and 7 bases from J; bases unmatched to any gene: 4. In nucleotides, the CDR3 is TGTGCCAGCAGCTTAGGGGACAGTGGCTACACCTTC. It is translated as CASSLGDSGYTF. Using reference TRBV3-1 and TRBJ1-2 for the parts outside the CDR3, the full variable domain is DTAVSQTPKYLVTQMGNDKSIKCEQNLGHDTMYWYKQDSKKFLKIMFSYNNKELIINETVPNRFSPKSPDKAHLNLHINSLELGDSAVYFCASSLGDSGYTFGSGTRLTVV.

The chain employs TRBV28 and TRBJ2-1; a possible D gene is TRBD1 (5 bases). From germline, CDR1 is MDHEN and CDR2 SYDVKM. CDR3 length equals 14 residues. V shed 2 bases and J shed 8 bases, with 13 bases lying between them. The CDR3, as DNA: TGTGCCAGCAGTTTAAGGGCAGGGCGCGATGAGCAGTTCTTC. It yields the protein CASSLRAGRDEQFF.

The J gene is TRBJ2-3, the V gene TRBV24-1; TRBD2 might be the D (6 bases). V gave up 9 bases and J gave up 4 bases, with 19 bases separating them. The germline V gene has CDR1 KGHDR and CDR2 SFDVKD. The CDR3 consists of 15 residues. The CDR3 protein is CATGLTRGRADTQYF. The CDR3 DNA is TGTGCCACCGGGCTGACTAGAGGTCGCGCAGATACGCAGTATTTT.

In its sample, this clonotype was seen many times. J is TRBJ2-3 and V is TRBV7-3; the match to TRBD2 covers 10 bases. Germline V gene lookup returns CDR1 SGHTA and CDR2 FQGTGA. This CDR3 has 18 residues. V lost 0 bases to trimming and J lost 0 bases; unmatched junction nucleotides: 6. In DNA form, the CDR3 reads TGTGCCAGCAGCTTAACGGCTAGCGGGGGAGCTAGCACAGATACGCAGTATTTT. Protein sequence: CASSLTASGGASTDTQYF.

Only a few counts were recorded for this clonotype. For the CDR3, the DNA is TGTGCCAGCAGTTACTCCTCTTGGACTAGCGGGACCAATGAGCAGTTCTTC. This gives the protein CASSYSSWTSGTNEQFF. V gene TRBV6-2 or TRBV6-3 combines with J gene TRBJ2-1; 12 bases map to TRBD2. Germline CDR1 reads MNHEY; CDR2 reads SVGEGT. V gave up 0 bases and J gave up 6 bases; unmatched junction bases: 6. The CDR3 covers 17 residues.

The CDR3 is CASSLADRETETQYF. As DNA, the CDR3 is TGTGCCAGCAGCTTAGCCGATCGGGAGACAGAGACCCAGTACTTC. The gene calls are TRBV7-2 and TRBJ2-5; tentative D call: TRBD2 (6 bases). The CDR3 consists of 15 residues. Germline CDR1 is SGHTA and CDR2 is FQGNSA. V was clipped by 0 bases and J by 4 bases, with 12 bases between them. Full variable domain (remainder filled in from reference TRBV7-2 and TRBJ2-5): GAGVSQSPSNKVTEKGKDVELRCDPISGHTALYWYRQSLGQGLEFLIYFQGNSAPDKSGLPSDRFSAERTGGSVSTLTIQRTQQEDSAVYLCASSLADRETETQYFGPGTRLLVL.

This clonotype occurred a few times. CDR3 amino acids: CASSLDGDTQYF. DNA for the CDR3: TGCGCCAGCAGCTTGGACGGGGATACGCAGTATTTT. This rearrangement joins TRBV5-1 to TRBJ2-3; D gene ambiguous. The V end was cut by 0 bases, the J end by 6 bases, with 5 bases between. This CDR3 spans 12 amino acids. From germline, CDR1 is SGHRS and CDR2 YFSETQ.

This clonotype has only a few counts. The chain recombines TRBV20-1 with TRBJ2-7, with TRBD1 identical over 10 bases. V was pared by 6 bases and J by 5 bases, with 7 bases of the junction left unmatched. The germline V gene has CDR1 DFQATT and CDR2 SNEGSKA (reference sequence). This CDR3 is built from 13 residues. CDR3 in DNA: TGCAGTGCCCGCCGGACAGGGGGTAACGAGCAGTACTTC. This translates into CSARRTGGNEQYF.